The 3 T cell receptor beta chains below all came from one sample that was sequenced in a study of T cell responses to AZD1222 COVID-19 vaccine. Libraries were prepared by immunoSEQ multiplex PCR; TCRdb keeps only in-frame clonotypes and omits some of them. The sample holds around 130,000 clones; approximately 86% are singletons and the top ten take less than 15%. This specimen consisted of peripheral blood, obtained on day 0 of AZD1222 vaccination. The receptors here all came from an adult in good health.

A single count supports this clone. In nucleotides, the CDR3 is TGTGCCAGCAGCTTAACCCCTAGCGGGGGGTACACAGATACGCAGTATTTT. As protein: CASSLTPSGGYTDTQYF. The V call is TRBV7-3, the J call TRBJ2-3; 11 bases are shared with TRBD2. Germline V lookup: CDR1 SGHTA, CDR2 FQGTGA. This CDR3 is built from 17 residues. V lost 0 bases, J lost 2 bases, and 4 bases stayed unmatched.

The chain employs TRBV6-2 or TRBV6-3 and TRBJ1-1; D is uncertain. Trimming cost V 6 bases and J 7 bases, with 12 bases left between them. The CDR3 has 12 amino acids. Germline CDR1 reads MNHEY; CDR2 reads SVGEGT. Here the CDR3 reads CASRYPTLEAFF. The CDR3 nucleotides read TGTGCCAGCAGATACCCAACTCTTGAAGCTTTCTTT.

The genes are TRBV28 and TRBJ1-4; 8 nucleotides align to TRBD1. Germline CDR1 reads MDHEN; CDR2 reads SYDVKM. The length of the CDR3 is 15 residues. Unmatched junction bases numbered 6, after V lost 1 base and J lost 8 bases. DNA for the CDR3: TGTGCCAGCAGTTTATCGGCAGGGGGCTACGAAAAACTGTTTTTT. It specifies CASSLSAGGYEKLFF. Based on the CDR3 plus reference TRBV28 and TRBJ1-4, the full variable domain is DVKVTQSSRYLVKRTGEKVFLECVQDMDHENMFWYRQDPGLGLRLIYFSYDVKMKEKGDIPEGYSVSREKKERFSLILESASTNQTSMYLCASSLSAGGYEKLFFGSGTQLSVL.